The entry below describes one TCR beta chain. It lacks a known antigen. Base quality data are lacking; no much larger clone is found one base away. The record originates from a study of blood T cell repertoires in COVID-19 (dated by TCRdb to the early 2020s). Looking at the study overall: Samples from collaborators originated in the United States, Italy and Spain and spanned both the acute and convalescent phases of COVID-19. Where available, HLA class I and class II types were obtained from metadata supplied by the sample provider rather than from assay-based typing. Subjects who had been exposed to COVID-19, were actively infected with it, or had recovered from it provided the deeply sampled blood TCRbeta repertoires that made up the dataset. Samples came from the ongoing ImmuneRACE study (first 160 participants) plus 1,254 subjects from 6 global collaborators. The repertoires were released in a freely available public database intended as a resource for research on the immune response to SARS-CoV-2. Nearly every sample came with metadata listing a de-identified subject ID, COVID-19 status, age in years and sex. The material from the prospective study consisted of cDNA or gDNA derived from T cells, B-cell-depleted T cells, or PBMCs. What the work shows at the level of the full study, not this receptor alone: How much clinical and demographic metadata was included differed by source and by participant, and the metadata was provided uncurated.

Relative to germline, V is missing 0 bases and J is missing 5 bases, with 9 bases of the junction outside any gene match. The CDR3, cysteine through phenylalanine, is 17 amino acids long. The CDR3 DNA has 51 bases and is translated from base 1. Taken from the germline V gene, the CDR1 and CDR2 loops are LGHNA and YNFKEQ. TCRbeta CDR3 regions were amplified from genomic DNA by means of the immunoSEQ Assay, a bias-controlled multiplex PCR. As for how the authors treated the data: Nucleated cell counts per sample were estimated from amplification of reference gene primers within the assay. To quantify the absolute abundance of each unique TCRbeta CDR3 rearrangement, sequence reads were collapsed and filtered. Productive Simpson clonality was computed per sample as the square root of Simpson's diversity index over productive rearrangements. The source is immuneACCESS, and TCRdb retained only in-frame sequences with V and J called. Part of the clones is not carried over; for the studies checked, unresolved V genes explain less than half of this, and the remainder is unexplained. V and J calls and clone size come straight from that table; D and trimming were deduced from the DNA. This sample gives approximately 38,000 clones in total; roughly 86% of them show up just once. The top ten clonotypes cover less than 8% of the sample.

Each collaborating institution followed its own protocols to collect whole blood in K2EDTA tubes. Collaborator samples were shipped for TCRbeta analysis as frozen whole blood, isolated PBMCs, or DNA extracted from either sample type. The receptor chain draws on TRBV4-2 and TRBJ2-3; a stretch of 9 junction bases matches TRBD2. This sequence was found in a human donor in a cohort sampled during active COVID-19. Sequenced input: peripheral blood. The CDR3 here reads CASSQEGRGGFVDTQYF. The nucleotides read TGTGCCAGCAGCCAAGAGGGGCGGGGGGGCTTTGTAGATACGCAGTATTTT.